The clone carrying this T cell receptor (beta chain) was counted a few times. Antigen: not known. The CDR3 spans 15 residues. Germline values: CDR1 SQVTM, CDR2 ANQGSEA. Trimming cost V 7 bases and J 8 bases; bases outside gene matches: 15. These data originate in a study of CD8 T cells in ankylosing spondylitis. Study-wide results and caveats: What appeared characteristic of ankylosing spondylitis blood was a TCR beta motif of 7 or 8 highly homologous variants. Prior literature has documented some motif variants in synovial fluid and blood from reactive arthritis. Disease-linked clones were reportedly significantly enriched in matched ankylosing spondylitis synovial fluid.

5'-RACE, quantitative and with molecular barcodes, yielded the TCR beta libraries. TCRdb called the 5' RACE reads again in MiXCR, with one record for every CDR3 protein. The sample yields about 420,000 distinct CDR3 sequences, approximately 20% seen once. The sample comprised blood, either unsorted or a sorted T cell fraction (not recorded which). The receptor was isolated from a male donor with ankylosing spondylitis. V is TRBV29-1 and J is TRBJ1-4; 8 bases line up with TRBD1. CDR3 sequence: CSAGPTGGSHEKLFF. In nucleotides, the CDR3 is TGCAGCGCGGGTCCAACAGGGGGATCTCACGAAAAACTGTTTTTT.